This T cell receptor (beta chain) was profiled in a study of cytotoxic CD8 clonotypes in ibrutinib-treated CLL. Profiling relied on immunoSEQ multiplex PCR, and the TCRdb table lists in-frame clones only, not all of them. The sample carries some 150,000 clones, about 76% recorded once. This clone came up a few times. This specimen consisted of PBMCs, obtained after 24 months of ibrutinib treatment. The TCR comes from a human donor with chronic lymphocytic leukemia.

The CDR3 sequence: CASSLKGVGEKLFF. CDR3 bases: TGTGCCAGCAGCCTCAAAGGGGTGGGGGAAAAACTGTTTTTT. The V call is TRBV5-6, the J call TRBJ1-4, with D perhaps matching TRBD1 (5 bases). The length of the CDR3 is 14 residues. V was pared by 4 bases and J by 8 bases, with 15 bases between. Germline loops: CDR1 SGHDT, CDR2 YYEEEE.